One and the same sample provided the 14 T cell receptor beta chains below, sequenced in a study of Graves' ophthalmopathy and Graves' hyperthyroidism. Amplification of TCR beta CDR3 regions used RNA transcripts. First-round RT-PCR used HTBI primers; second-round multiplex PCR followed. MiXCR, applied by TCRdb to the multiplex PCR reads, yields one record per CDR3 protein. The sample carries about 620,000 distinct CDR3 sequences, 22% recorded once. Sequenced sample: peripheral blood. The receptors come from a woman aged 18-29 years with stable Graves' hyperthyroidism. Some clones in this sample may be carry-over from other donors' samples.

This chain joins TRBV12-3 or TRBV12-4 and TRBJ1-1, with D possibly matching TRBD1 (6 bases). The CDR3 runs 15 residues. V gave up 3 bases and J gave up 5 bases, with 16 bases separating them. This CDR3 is CASSFYNTGQTEAFF. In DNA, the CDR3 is TGTGCCAGCAGTTTTTACAACACAGGGCAGACTGAAGCTTTCTTT.

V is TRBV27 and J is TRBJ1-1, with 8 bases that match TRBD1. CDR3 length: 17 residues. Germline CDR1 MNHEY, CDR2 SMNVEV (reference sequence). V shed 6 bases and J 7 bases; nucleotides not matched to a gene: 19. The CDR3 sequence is CASSLKIQGALIIEAFF. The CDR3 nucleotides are TGTGCCAGCAGCCTAAAGATCCAGGGGGCTCTAATCATTGAAGCTTTCTTT.

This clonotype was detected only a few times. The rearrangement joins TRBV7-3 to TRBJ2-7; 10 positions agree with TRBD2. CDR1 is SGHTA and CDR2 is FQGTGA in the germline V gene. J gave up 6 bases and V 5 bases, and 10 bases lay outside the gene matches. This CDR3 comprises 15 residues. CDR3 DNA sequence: TGTGCCAGCAGCCAGGGGTCTAGCGGGGGTTTCGAGCAGTACTTC. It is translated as CASSQGSSGGFEQYF.

CDR3 in amino acids: CASSGEETRWGEQYF. For the CDR3, the DNA is TGTGCCAGCAGCGGAGAGGAGACCCGCTGGGGAGAGCAGTACTTC. The chain combines TRBV9 with TRBJ2-7; D unclear. The V end was cut by 3 bases, the J end by 7 bases, with 20 bases between. CDR1 SGDLS and CDR2 YYNGEE come from the germline V gene. The CDR3 runs 15 residues.

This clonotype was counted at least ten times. The CDR3 here is CASSPGEGASYEQYF. The CDR3, as DNA: TGTGCCAGCAGCCCAGGAGAGGGGGCCTCCTACGAGCAGTACTTC. The gene calls are TRBV9 and TRBJ2-7, with 7 nucleotides matching TRBD1. V was clipped by 4 bases and J by 0 bases; unmatched bases: 7. The CDR3 extends over 15 amino acids. Germline V gives CDR1 SGDLS, CDR2 YYNGEE.

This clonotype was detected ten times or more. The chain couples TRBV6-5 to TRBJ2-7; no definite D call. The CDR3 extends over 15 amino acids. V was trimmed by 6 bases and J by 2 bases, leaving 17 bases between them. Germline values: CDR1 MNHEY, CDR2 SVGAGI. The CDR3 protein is CASRTYEVAPYEQYF. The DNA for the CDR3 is TGTGCCAGCAGGACCTATGAGGTAGCACCCTACGAGCAGTACTTC.

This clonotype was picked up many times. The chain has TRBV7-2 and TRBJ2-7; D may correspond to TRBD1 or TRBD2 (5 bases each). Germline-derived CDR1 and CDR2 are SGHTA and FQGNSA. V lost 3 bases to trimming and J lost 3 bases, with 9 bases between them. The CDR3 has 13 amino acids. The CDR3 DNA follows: TGTGCCAGCAGCTTGGGACGACTCTACGAGCAGTACTTC. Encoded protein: CASSLGRLYEQYF.

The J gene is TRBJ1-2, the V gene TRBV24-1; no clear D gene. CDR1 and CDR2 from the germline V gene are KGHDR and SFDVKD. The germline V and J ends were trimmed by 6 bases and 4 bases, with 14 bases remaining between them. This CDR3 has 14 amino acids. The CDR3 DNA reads TGTGCCACCAGTCCCAAGGGAGGGATCTATGGCTACACCTTC. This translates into CATSPKGGIYGYTF.

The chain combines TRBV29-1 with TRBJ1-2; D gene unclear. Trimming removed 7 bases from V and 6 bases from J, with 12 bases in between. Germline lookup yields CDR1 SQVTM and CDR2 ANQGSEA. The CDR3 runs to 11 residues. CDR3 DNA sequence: TGCAGCGGGGCAGGTTTAGATGGCTACACCTTC. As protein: CSGAGLDGYTF.

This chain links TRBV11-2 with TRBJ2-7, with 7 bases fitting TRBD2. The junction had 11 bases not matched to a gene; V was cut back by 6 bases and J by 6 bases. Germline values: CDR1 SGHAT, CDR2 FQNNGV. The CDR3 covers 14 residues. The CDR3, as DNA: TGTGCCAGCAGTTTGGGGGGAGGGCCCTTCGAGCAGTACTTC. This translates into CASSLGGGPFEQYF. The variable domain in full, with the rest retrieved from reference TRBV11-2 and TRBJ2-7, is EAGVAQSPRYKIIEKRQSVAFWCNPISGHATLYWYQQILGQGPKLLIQFQNNGVVDDSQLPKDRFSAERLKGVDSTLKIQPAKLEDSAVYLCASSLGGGPFEQYFGPGTRLTVT.

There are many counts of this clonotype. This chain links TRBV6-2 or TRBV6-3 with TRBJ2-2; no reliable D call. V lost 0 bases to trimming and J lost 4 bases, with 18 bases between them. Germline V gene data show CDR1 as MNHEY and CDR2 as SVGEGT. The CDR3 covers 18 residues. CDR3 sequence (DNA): TGTGCCAGCAGTTACTCGTTCAGGCCCCGCATACTCACCGGGGAGCTGTTTTTT. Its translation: CASSYSFRPRILTGELFF.

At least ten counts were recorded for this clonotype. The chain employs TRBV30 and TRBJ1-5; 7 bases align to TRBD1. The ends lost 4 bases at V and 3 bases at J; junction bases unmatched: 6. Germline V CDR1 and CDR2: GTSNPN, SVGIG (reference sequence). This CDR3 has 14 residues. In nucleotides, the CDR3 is TGTGCCTGGAATAGAGGGGGCAACAATCAGCCCCAGCATTTT. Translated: CAWNRGGNNQPQHF. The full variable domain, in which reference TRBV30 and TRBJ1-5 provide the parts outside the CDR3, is SQTIHQWPATLVQPVGSPLSLECTVEGTSNPNLYWYRQAAGRGLQLLFYSVGIGQISSEVPQNLSASRPQDRQFILSSKKLLLSDSGFYLCAWNRGGNNQPQHFGDGTRLSIL.

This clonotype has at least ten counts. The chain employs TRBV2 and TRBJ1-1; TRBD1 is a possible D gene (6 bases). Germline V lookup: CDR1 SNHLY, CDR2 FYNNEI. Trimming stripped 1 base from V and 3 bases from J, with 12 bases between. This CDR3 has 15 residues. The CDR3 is CASSEEGGTDTEAFF. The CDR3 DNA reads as TGTGCCAGCAGTGAAGAAGGGGGGACGGACACTGAAGCTTTCTTT.

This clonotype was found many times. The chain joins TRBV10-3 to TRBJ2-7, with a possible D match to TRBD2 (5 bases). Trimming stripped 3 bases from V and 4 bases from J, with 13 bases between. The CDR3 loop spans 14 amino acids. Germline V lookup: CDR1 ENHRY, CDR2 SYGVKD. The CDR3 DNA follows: TGTGCCATCAGTGACGGGGTCTCCGGGTACGAGCAGTACTTC. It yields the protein CAISDGVSGYEQYF.